The rows below give T cell receptor beta chains drawn from one sample of a study of blood T cell repertoires in COVID-19. Measured with immunoSEQ multiplex PCR; TCRdb has only the in-frame clones, and not every one. The profile shows around 380,000 clones, around 84% of them singletons. The material sequenced was peripheral blood. These receptors were collected from a human donor with acute or convalescent COVID-19. The donor label of this sample is uncertain. Each CDR3 is given with its conserved first and last residue. A D gene is named only where the DNA matches it firmly. Not every row has a clone size; where given, it reads once, few, many or a size class.

V gene: TRBV5-5
D gene: TRBD1
clone size: NA
J gene: TRBJ1-2
CDR3 protein: CASSFSQGASYTF
CDR3 DNA: TGTGCCAGCAGCTTCTCACAGGGGGCAAGCTACACCTTC

V gene: TRBV18
D gene: NA
clone size: NA
J gene: TRBJ2-1
CDR3 protein: CASSPRSAAGNEQFF
CDR3 DNA: TGTGCCAGCTCACCCCGCTCGGCCGCGGGGAATGAGCAGTTCTTC

V gene: TRBV29-1
D gene: NA
clone size: NA
J gene: TRBJ1-1
CDR3 protein: CSASPQSFTEAFF
CDR3 DNA: TGCAGCGCCTCGCCACAATCGTTCACTGAAGCTTTCTTT

V gene: TRBV5-5
D gene: NA
clone size: NA
J gene: TRBJ2-2
CDR3 protein: CASSLEVGQWTGELFF
CDR3 DNA: TGTGCCAGCAGCTTGGAAGTGGGGCAATGGACCGGGGAGCTGTTTTTT

V gene: TRBV11-2
D gene: NA
clone size: NA
J gene: TRBJ1-3
CDR3 protein: CASSPRLGGGGSGNTIYF
CDR3 DNA: TGTGCCAGCAGCCCCCGGTTGGGTGGGGGCGGCTCTGGAAACACCATATATTTT

V gene: TRBV6-5
D gene: NA
clone size: NA
J gene: TRBJ2-5
CDR3 protein: CASTGFETQYF
CDR3 DNA: TGTGCCAGCACGGGTTTTGAGACCCAGTACTTC

V gene: TRBV5-5
D gene: NA
clone size: few
J gene: TRBJ1-1
CDR3 protein: CASRVQGRTEAFF
CDR3 DNA: TGTGCCAGCAGGGTACAGGGTAGGACTGAAGCTTTCTTT

V gene: TRBV6-1
D gene: NA
clone size: NA
J gene: TRBJ1-5
CDR3 protein: CASSEDRGVNNQPQHF
CDR3 DNA: TGTGCCAGCAGTGAAGATCGGGGAGTAAACAATCAGCCCCAGCATTTT

V gene: TRBV19
D gene: NA
clone size: NA
J gene: TRBJ1-2
CDR3 protein: CASSTREIYGYTF
CDR3 DNA: TGTGCCAGTAGTACACGGGAGATCTATGGCTACACCTTC

V gene: TRBV6-2/TRBV6-3
D gene: TRBD1
clone size: NA
J gene: TRBJ1-5
CDR3 protein: CASSPRTGLSNQPQHF
CDR3 DNA: TGTGCCAGCAGCCCTCGGACAGGCCTTAGCAATCAGCCCCAGCATTTT

V gene: TRBV11-2
D gene: TRBD1
clone size: NA
J gene: TRBJ2-7
CDR3 protein: CASSLDRESYEQYF
CDR3 DNA: TGTGCCAGCAGCTTGGACAGGGAATCCTACGAGCAGTACTTC

V gene: TRBV7-9
D gene: NA
clone size: few
J gene: TRBJ2-7
CDR3 protein: CASSEGGWKGPREAYEQYF
CDR3 DNA: TGTGCCAGCAGCGAGGGTGGGTGGAAGGGTCCCAGGGAGGCCTACGAGCAGTACTTC

V gene: TRBV19
D gene: TRBD1
clone size: NA
J gene: TRBJ1-1
CDR3 protein: CASKPDRAGTEAFF
CDR3 DNA: TGTGCCAGTAAACCGGACAGGGCCGGCACTGAAGCTTTCTTT

V gene: TRBV29-1
D gene: TRBD1
clone size: NA
J gene: TRBJ1-2
CDR3 protein: CSVTDRALGRGYTF
CDR3 DNA: TGCAGCGTTACGGACAGGGCCCTGGGTAGGGGCTACACCTTC

V gene: TRBV11-2
D gene: TRBD1
clone size: few
J gene: TRBJ1-1
CDR3 protein: CASKGQGQMNTEAFF
CDR3 DNA: TGTGCCAGCAAGGGACAGGGACAAATGAACACTGAAGCTTTCTTT

V gene: TRBV6-1
D gene: TRBD2
clone size: NA
J gene: TRBJ2-1
CDR3 protein: CASSGTSGRSYNEQFF
CDR3 DNA: TGTGCCAGCAGTGGGACTAGCGGGAGGTCCTACAATGAGCAGTTCTTC

V gene: TRBV7-7
D gene: NA
clone size: NA
J gene: TRBJ1-5
CDR3 protein: CASSLVLKQDNQPQHF
CDR3 DNA: TGTGCCAGCAGCTTAGTGTTAAAACAGGACAATCAGCCCCAGCATTTT

V gene: TRBV5-1
D gene: TRBD1
clone size: NA
J gene: TRBJ1-1
CDR3 protein: CASSAGTGGLEAFF
CDR3 DNA: TGCGCCAGCAGCGCGGGGACAGGGGGCCTTGAGGCTTTCTTT

V gene: TRBV6-7
D gene: NA
clone size: NA
J gene: TRBJ1-3
CDR3 protein: CASRQHPGGGTKNTIYF
CDR3 DNA: TGTGCCAGCAGACAACACCCCGGGGGGGGGACGAAAAACACCATATATTTT

V gene: TRBV9
D gene: NA
clone size: NA
J gene: TRBJ2-7
CDR3 protein: CASSVGPTGSYEQYF
CDR3 DNA: TGTGCCAGCAGCGTAGGCCCCACAGGGTCCTACGAGCAGTACTTC

V gene: TRBV6-5
D gene: NA
clone size: NA
J gene: TRBJ1-1
CDR3 protein: CASSPGGPRAFF
CDR3 DNA: TGTGCCAGCAGCCCGGGGGGTCCTAGGGCTTTCTTT

V gene: TRBV19
D gene: NA
clone size: NA
J gene: TRBJ1-1
CDR3 protein: CASSIRGSDTEAFF
CDR3 DNA: TGTGCCAGTAGTATAAGGGGGTCGGACACTGAAGCTTTCTTT

V gene: TRBV28
D gene: NA
clone size: NA
J gene: TRBJ1-5
CDR3 protein: CASSLYQGFVMGNQPQHF
CDR3 DNA: TGTGCCAGCAGTTTATATCAGGGATTTGTCATGGGAAATCAGCCCCAGCATTTT

V gene: TRBV3-1/TRBV3-2
D gene: NA
clone size: once
J gene: TRBJ1-6
CDR3 protein: CASSQERGSPLHF
CDR3 DNA: TGTGCCAGCAGCCAAGAAAGGGGGTCACCCCTCCACTTT

V gene: TRBV3-1/TRBV3-2
D gene: NA
clone size: NA
J gene: TRBJ2-1
CDR3 protein: CASNSFWGGADEQFF
CDR3 DNA: TGTGCCAGCAACTCCTTTTGGGGGGGGGCCGATGAGCAGTTCTTC

V gene: TRBV11-2
D gene: NA
clone size: NA
J gene: TRBJ1-5
CDR3 protein: CASSLGSGGGNQPQHF
CDR3 DNA: TGTGCCAGCAGCTTAGGGTCCGGCGGGGGCAATCAGCCCCAGCATTTT

V gene: TRBV12-3/TRBV12-4
D gene: NA
clone size: NA
J gene: TRBJ1-2
CDR3 protein: CASSRFYGYTF
CDR3 DNA: TGTGCCAGCAGCAGATTCTATGGCTACACCTTC